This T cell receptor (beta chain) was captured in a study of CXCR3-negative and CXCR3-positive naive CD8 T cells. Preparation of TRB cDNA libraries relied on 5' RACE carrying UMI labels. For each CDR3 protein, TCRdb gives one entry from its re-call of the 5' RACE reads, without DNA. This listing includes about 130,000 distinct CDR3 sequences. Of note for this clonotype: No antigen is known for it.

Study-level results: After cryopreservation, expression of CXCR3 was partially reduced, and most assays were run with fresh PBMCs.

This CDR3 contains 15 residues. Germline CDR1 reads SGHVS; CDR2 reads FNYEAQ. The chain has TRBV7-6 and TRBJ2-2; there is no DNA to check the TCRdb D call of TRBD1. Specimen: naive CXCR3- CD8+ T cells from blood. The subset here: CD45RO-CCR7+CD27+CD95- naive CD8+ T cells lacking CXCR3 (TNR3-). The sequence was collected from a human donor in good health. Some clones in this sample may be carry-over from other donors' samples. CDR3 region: CASTLGQGRTGELFF.